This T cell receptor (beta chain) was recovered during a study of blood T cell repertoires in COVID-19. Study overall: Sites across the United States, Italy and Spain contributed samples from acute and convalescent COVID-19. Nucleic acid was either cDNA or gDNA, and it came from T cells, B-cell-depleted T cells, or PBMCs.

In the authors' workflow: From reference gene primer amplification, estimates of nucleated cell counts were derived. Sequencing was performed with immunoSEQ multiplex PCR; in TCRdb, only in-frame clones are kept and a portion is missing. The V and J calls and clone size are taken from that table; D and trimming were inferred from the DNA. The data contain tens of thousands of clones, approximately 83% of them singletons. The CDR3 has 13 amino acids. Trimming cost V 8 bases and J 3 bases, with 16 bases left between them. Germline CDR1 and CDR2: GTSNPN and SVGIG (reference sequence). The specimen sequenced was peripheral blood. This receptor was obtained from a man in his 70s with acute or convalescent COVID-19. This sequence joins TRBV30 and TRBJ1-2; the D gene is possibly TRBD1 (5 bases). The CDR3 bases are TGTGCCCTGGGAGGGGAGCAGGACTATGGCTACACCTTC. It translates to CALGGEQDYGYTF.